This T cell receptor (beta chain) was found in a study of OX40 agonist ivuxolimab in advanced cancers. The CDR3 spans 14 residues. Germline CDR1 MDHEN, CDR2 SYDVKM. After removal of 8 bases from V and 7 bases from J, the junction contained 4 bases not matched to a gene. Blood sampling took place at baseline, cycle 4 day 1, and cycle 7 day 1. Sequencing was performed with immunoSEQ multiplex PCR; in TCRdb, only in-frame clones are kept and a portion is missing. The sample holds about 100,000 clones; roughly 91% are singletons and the top ten take about 0.7%. This receptor was obtained from an adult with an advanced solid tumor such as melanoma, head and neck, liver or kidney cancer. The rearrangement joins TRBV28 to TRBJ2-1, with TRBD2 matching over 14 bases. This specimen was CD4+ or CD8+ T cells sorted from blood, taken in a trial of the OX40 agonist ivuxolimab. CDR3 bases: TGTGCCAGCGGTGGACTAGCGGGAGGAAATGAGCAGTTCTTC. This gives the protein CASGGLAGGNEQFF.